The sequence of this TCR beta chain was determined in a study of T cells in Graves' hyperthyroidism and ophthalmopathy. Study details: The blood sample was taken at first diagnosis, before treatment began.

RNA transcripts gave rise to amplified TCR beta CDR3 regions. The TCR CDR3 first-round RT-PCR relied on the HTBI primer set. TCRdb re-derived calls from the multiplex PCR reads in MiXCR, one entry per CDR3 protein. This table holds fewer than 550,000 distinct CDR3 sequences, approximately 14% found once. Many counts were recorded for this clonotype. Hyperthyroidism patients were newly diagnosed, had disease duration under 2 months, and were aged 18 to 65 years. Input material: blood. The receptor comes from a woman aged 18 to 35 with Graves' hyperthyroidism.

This CDR3 is CASSEALVQAYEQYF. DNA for the CDR3: TGTGCCAGCAGTGAAGCTCTGGTGCAGGCCTACGAGCAGTACTTC. The chain recombines TRBV2 with TRBJ2-7; D gene ambiguous. With 0 bases removed from V and 2 bases from J, the gap between germline ends came to 11 bases. Germline V gene data show CDR1 as SNHLY and CDR2 as FYNNEI. The CDR3 runs 15 residues.